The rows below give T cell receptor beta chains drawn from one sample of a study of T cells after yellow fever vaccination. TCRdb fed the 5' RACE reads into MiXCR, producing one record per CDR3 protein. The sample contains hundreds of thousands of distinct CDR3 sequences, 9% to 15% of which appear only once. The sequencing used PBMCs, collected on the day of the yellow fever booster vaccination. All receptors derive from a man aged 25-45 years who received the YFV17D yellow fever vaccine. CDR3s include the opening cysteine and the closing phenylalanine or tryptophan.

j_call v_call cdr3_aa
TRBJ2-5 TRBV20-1 CSARGSARLQETQYF
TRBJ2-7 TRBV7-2 CASSTSWGNEQYF
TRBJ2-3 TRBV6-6 CASRFDRTDTQYF
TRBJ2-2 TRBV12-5 CASGLVLGGVYTGELFF
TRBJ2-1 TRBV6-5 CASSYADRAYNEQFF
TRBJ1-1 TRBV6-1 CASSREGRRLPEAFF
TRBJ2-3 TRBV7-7 CASSPHPGGTDTQYF
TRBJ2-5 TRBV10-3 CAISESRQGIFQETQYF
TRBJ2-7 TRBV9 CASSVGGGALAPYEQYF
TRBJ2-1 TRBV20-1 CSARPMLNEQFF
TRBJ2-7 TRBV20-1 CSAPPASGGLGEQYF
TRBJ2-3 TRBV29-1 CSVETGRTDTQYF
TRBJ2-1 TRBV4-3 CASSQVTSRSEQFF
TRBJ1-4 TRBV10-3 CAISDATAINEKLFF
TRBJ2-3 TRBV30 CAWSAGLTDTQYF
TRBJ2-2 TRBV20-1 CSARDSIRTGELFF
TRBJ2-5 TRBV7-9 CASTLKEEETQYF
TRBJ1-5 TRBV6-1 CASSEGGDQPQHF
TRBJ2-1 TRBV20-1 CCARGTSGPSYNEQFF
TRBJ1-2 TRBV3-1 CASSQVERNGYTF
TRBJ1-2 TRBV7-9 CASSSWTNYGYTF
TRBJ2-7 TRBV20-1 CSAPLTGGASEQYF
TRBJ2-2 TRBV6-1 CASNAQSQGPGELFF
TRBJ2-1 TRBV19 CASSEAGGGYNEQFF
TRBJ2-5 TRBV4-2 CASSQGGTGETQYF
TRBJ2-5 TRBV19 CASVGETQYF
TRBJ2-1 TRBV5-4 CASSSGILTGEQFF
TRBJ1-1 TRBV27 CASRTWGVQSAFF
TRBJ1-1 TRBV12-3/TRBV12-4 CASSLETANTEAFF
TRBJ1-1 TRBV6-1 CASKGVSGGNTEAFF
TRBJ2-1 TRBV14 CASSRLAGDSAFF
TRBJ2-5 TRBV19 CASSMGGPRETQYF
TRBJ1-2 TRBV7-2 CASSSSRGNYGYTF
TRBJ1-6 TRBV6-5 CASSYPRAGAVSPLHF